Sequencing of this TCR beta chain was carried out in a study of T cell repertoires in cytomegalovirus infection. Study-wide background: Epitope selection comprised recently identified HLA-C-restricted CMV epitopes and well-studied HLA-B-restricted CMV epitopes. Matching HLA type and CMV infection were both indicated by public TCR beta signatures. Study-wide results and caveats: The cumulative frequency of public TCR beta families distinguished individuals who carried CMV together with the relevant HLA. What dominated the ex vivo response were HLA-C-restricted CMV-specific TCR beta clonotypes.

From the reads, TCRdb called clonotypes with MiXCR, one entry per CDR3 protein. The sample comprises hundreds of thousands of distinct CDR3 sequences, less than 35% of which are singletons, and around 15% rests with the top ten. CDR1 is MNHEY and CDR2 is SMNVEV in the germline V gene (reference sequence). The CDR3 sequence is 14 residues long. The germline V and J ends were trimmed by 5 bases and 2 bases, with 12 bases remaining between them. On this clonotype: Its target is unknown.

The material was cultured CD8+ T cells from PBMCs, obtained from culture after CMV antigen stimulation. The TCR originated in a human donor in good health (CMV status not recorded). Some clones in this sample may be carry-over from other donors' samples. The rearrangement joins TRBV27 to TRBJ1-2, with D tentatively TRBD1 (6 bases). CDR3 in DNA: TGTGCCAGCAGTCGGGGGCTTTTCAACTATGGCTACACCTTC. This gives the protein CASSRGLFNYGYTF.